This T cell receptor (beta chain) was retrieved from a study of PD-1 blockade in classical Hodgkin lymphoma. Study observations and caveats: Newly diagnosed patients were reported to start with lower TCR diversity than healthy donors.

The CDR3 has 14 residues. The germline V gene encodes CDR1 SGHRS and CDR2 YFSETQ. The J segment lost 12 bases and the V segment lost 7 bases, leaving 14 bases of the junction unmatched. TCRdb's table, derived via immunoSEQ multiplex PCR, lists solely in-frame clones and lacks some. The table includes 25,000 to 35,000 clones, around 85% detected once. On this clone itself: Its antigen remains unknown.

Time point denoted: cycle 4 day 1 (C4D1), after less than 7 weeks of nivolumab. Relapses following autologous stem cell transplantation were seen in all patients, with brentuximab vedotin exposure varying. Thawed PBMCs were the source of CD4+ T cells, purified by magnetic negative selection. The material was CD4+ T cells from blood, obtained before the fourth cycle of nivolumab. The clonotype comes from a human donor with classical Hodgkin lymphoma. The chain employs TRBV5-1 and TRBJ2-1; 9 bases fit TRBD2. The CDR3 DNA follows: TGCGCCAGCCGAGAGGCTAGCGGGACTCACGGGCAGTTCTTC. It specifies CASREASGTHGQFF.